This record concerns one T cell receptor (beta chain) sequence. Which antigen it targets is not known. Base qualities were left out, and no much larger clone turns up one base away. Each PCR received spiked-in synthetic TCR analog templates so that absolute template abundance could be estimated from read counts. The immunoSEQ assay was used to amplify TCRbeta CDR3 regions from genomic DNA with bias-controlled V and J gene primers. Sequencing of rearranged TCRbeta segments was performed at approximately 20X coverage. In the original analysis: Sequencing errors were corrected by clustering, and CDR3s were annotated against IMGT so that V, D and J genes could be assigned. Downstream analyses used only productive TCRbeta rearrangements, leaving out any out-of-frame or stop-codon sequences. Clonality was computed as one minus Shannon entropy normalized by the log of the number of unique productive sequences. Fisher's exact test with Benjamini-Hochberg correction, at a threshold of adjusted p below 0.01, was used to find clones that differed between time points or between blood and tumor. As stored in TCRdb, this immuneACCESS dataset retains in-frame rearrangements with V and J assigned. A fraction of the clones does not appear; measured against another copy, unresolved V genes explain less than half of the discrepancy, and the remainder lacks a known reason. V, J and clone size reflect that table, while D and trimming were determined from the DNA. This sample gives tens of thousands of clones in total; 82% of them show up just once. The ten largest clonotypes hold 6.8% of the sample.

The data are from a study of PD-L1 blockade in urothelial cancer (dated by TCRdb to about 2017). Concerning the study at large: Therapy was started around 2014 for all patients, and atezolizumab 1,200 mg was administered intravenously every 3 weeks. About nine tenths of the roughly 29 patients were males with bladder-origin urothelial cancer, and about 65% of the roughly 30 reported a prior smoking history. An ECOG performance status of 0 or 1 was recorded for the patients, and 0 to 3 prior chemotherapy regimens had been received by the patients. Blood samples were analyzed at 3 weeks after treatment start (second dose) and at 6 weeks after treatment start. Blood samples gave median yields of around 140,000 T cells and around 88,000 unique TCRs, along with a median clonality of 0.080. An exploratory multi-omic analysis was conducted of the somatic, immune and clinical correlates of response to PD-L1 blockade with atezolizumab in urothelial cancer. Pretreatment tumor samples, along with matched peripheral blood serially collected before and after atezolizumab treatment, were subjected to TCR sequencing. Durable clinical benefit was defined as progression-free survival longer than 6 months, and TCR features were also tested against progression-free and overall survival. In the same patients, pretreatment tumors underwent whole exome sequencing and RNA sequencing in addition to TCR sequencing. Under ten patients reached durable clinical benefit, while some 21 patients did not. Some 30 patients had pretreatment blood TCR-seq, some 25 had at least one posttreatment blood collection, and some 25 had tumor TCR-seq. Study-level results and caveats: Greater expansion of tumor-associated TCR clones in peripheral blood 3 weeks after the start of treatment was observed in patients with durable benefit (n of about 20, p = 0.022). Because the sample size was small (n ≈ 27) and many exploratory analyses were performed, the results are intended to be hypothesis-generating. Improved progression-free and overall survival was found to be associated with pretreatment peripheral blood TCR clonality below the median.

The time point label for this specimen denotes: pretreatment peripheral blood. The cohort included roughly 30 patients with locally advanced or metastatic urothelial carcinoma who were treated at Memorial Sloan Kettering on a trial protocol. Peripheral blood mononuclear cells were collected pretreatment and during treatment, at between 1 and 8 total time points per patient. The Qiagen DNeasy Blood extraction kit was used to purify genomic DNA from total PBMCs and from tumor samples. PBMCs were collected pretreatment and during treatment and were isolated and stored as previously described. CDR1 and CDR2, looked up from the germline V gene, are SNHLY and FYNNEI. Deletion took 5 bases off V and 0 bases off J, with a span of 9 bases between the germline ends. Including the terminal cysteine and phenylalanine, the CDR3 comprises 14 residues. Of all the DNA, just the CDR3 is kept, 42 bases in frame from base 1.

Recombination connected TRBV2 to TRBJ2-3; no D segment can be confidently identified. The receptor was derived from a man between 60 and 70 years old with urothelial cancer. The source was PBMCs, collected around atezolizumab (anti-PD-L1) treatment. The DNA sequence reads TGTGCCAGCAGTCCAGACATCAGCACAGATACGCAGTATTTT. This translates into CASSPDISTDTQYF.